These 22 T cell receptor beta chains share one sample of origin, sequenced in a study of shared clonotypes between healthy human individuals. Produced via immunoSEQ multiplex PCR; TCRdb's table is partial and in-frame only. The sample includes a few hundred thousand clones, approximately 80% of them seen just once. Source material: PBMCs. The receptors stem from a woman in her thirties or forties in good health. Some clones in this sample may be carry-over from other donors' samples.

This rearrangement joins TRBV18 to TRBJ1-1; perhaps TRBD1 as D (6 bases). Trimming took off 0 bases at V and 4 bases at J, with 18 bases between the two ends. Germline-derived CDR1 and CDR2 are KGHSH and LQKENI. The CDR3 consists of 17 residues. CDR3 sequence reads: CASSPPQTGRGRTEAFF. The DNA of the CDR3 is TGTGCCAGCTCACCACCACAAACAGGGAGGGGACGCACTGAAGCTTTCTTT.

J is TRBJ1-2 and V is TRBV28; 7 bases are a match to TRBD1. Trimming took 5 bases from V and 3 from J; bases not matched to a gene: 12. CDR1 is MDHEN, CDR2 SYDVKM, per germline. The CDR3 is made up of 16 amino acids. As DNA, the CDR3 is TGTGCCAGCAGTCCAACTATGGGGACAGATTACTATGGCTACACCTTC. It is translated as CASSPTMGTDYYGYTF.

The chain uses TRBV7-9 and TRBJ1-2; no clear D gene. The length of the CDR3 is 16 residues. Germline values: CDR1 SEHNR, CDR2 FQNEAQ (reference sequence). V lost 2 bases and J lost 8, with 21 bases in between. CDR3 residues: CASSLSTTDPIGGYTF. As DNA, the CDR3 is TGTGCCAGCAGCTTAAGTACGACGGACCCTATTGGGGGCTACACCTTC. Full variable domain (outside the CDR3, taken from reference TRBV7-9 and TRBJ1-2): DTGVSQNPRHKITKRGQNVTFRCDPISEHNRLYWYRQTLGQGPEFLTYFQNEAQLEKSRLLSDRFSAERPKGSFSTLEIQRTEQGDSAMYLCASSLSTTDPIGGYTFGSGTRLTVV.

The chain employs TRBV7-8 and TRBJ1-1; TRBD1 is a possible D gene (6 bases). CDR3 length: 13 residues. Trimming took off 5 bases at V and 6 bases at J, with 13 bases between the two ends. The germline V gene has CDR1 SGHVS and CDR2 FQNEAQ. The CDR3 DNA follows: TGTGCCAGCAGCCCAGTAGGACAGCCTGAAGCTTTCTTT. Amino acid sequence: CASSPVGQPEAFF.

This clone was seen more than once but under ten times. The chain employs TRBV2 and TRBJ1-4; the D is unclear. The germline V gene has CDR1 SNHLY and CDR2 FYNNEI. The ends were cut back, 4 bases at V and 5 bases at J, with 11 bases in the middle. This CDR3 is built from 14 residues. The CDR3 DNA sequence: TGTGCCAGCAGTGGGTCTGCCGGGAATGAAAAACTGTTTTTT. Amino acids: CASSGSAGNEKLFF.

The rearrangement links TRBV6-5 to TRBJ1-1; 10 nucleotides line up with TRBD1. There are 16 residues in the CDR3. V dropped 4 bases and J dropped 5; count of bases not matched to a gene: 10. In germline, CDR1 is MNHEY, CDR2 SVGAGI. The CDR3 loop reads CASSSGTGVGLTEAFF. CDR3 nucleotides: TGTGCCAGCAGTTCCGGGACAGGGGTGGGATTAACTGAAGCTTTCTTT.

This clone has only a few counts. Other DNA sequences of this sample code for an identical CDR3. V gene TRBV9 combines with J gene TRBJ2-3, with D uncertain. CDR1 and CDR2 (germline): SGDLS, YYNGEE. V was trimmed by 0 bases and J by 4 bases, leaving 3 bases between them. This CDR3 spans 12 amino acids. This CDR3 is CASSVGSDTQYF. The CDR3 bases are TGTGCCAGCAGCGTAGGATCAGATACGCAGTATTTT.

This chain links TRBV27 with TRBJ2-2, with D perhaps given as TRBD1 or TRBD2 (6 bases each). Deletions cut 4 bases from V and 4 bases from J, with 10 bases between. Germline CDR1 and CDR2: MNHEY and SMNVEV (reference sequence). CDR3 size: 14 residues. CDR3 sequence: CASSWKGGTGELFF. The CDR3 DNA reads TGTGCCAGCAGTTGGAAGGGGGGCACCGGGGAGCTGTTTTTT.

Comment on this clone: The germline gene is not matched at one end of the junction; a read error may be the cause. J is TRBJ2-1 and V is TRBV6-5; D ambiguous. This CDR3 has 14 residues. The germline V gene encodes CDR1 MNHEY and CDR2 SVGAGI. CDR3 in DNA: TGTGCCAGCAGTGACTCCCGTGGTGCCAATGAGCAGTTCTTC. The encoded protein is CASSDSRGANEQFF.

The CDR3 sequence is CASSVAQTGGANGYTF. In nucleotides, the CDR3 is TGTGCCAGCAGCGTAGCTCAGACAGGGGGCGCAAATGGCTACACCTTC. The chain carries TRBV9 and TRBJ1-2; 10 nucleotides align to TRBD1. CDR1 and CDR2 (germline): SGDLS, YYNGEE. The V segment lost 0 bases and the J segment 6 bases; nucleotides outside the gene matches: 8. The CDR3 is made up of 16 amino acids. The full variable domain, rest sourced from reference TRBV9 and TRBJ1-2, is DSGVTQTPKHLITATGQRVTLRCSPRSGDLSVYWYQQSLDQGLQFLIQYYNGEERAKGNILERFSAQQFPDLHSELNLSSLELGDSALYFCASSVAQTGGANGYTFGSGTRLTVV.

The chain recombines TRBV28 with TRBJ2-3; TRBD1 or TRBD2 may be the D gene (6 bases each). The CDR3 extends over 14 amino acids. The germline V and J ends were trimmed by 6 bases and 0 bases, with 10 bases remaining between them. In germline, CDR1 is MDHEN, CDR2 SYDVKM. The CDR3 sequence: CASRGAGSTDTQYF. CDR3 in DNA: TGTGCCAGCAGGGGGGCGGGGAGCACAGATACGCAGTATTTT.

The CDR3 spells CATSREDNQPQHF. DNA of the CDR3: TGTGCCACCAGCAGAGAGGACAATCAGCCCCAGCATTTT. The chain uses TRBV15 and TRBJ1-5; D ambiguous. Per the germline V gene, CDR1 is LNHNV and CDR2 is YYDKDF (reference sequence). The CDR3 consists of 13 residues. The germline V and J ends were trimmed by 0 bases and 3 bases, with 3 bases remaining between them.

A note on this clone: A single base is all that separates this from a far larger clone, so a read error is likely. Other nucleotide sequences from this sample produce the same CDR3. The gene calls are TRBV30 and TRBJ1-2; TRBD1 matches at 8 bases. This CDR3 is built from 14 residues. V gave up 6 bases and J gave up 4 bases; unmatched junction bases: 10. CDR1 GTSNPN and CDR2 SVGIG come from the germline V gene (reference sequence). The chain's CDR3 is CACRQGAPFYGYTF. Written as DNA, the CDR3 is TGTGCCTGTAGGCAGGGGGCCCCCTTCTATGGCTACACCTTC.

The gene calls are TRBV11-2 and TRBJ1-1; D ambiguous. Trimming cost V 2 bases and J 2 bases, with 3 bases left between them. This CDR3 is built from 12 residues. Germline CDR1 and CDR2: SGHAT and FQNNGV. The CDR3, as DNA: TGTGCCAGCAGCTTAACCAACACTGAAGCTTTCTTT. Translating it yields CASSLTNTEAFF.

This chain connects TRBV28 to TRBJ1-4; tentative D call: TRBD1 (5 bases). The CDR3 is 13 amino acids. Deletions cut 6 bases from V and 8 bases from J, with 13 bases between. Germline V lookup: CDR1 MDHEN, CDR2 SYDVKM. This CDR3 is CASSRTRGEKLFF. The CDR3 coding sequence is TGTGCCAGCAGCAGAACCCGGGGGGAAAAACTGTTTTTT.

The chain combines TRBV6-4 with TRBJ2-3, with D uncertain. CDR1 MRHNA and CDR2 SNTAGT come from the germline V gene. Trimming shortened V by 3 bases and J by 2 bases, and 12 bases separated the two germline ends. This CDR3 region has 15 residues. The CDR3 coding sequence is TGTGCCAGCAGTGAGGGTCGGGTTGACACAGATACGCAGTATTTT. It codes for CASSEGRVDTDTQYF.

Comments on this clone: The CDR3 ends on some other residue instead of the conserved phenylalanine or tryptophan, so this is likely a read error. The chain employs TRBV30 and TRBJ1-1; D is perhaps TRBD1 (5 bases). V was trimmed by 0 bases and J by 2 bases, leaving 7 bases between them. Germline CDR1 and CDR2: GTSNPN and SVGIG (reference sequence). The CDR3 spans 13 residues. The CDR3 region is CAWSVQANTEAFS. DNA for the CDR3: TGTGCCTGGAGTGTACAGGCAAACACTGAAGCTTTCTCT.

This chain connects TRBV29-1 to TRBJ2-1, with D uncertain. CDR1 is SQVTM, CDR2 ANQGSEA, per germline. V was shortened by 4 bases and J by 7 bases, with 11 bases between the two germline ends. The CDR3 length is 12 residues. The CDR3 sequence: CSVARTTNEQFF. The CDR3 nucleotides read TGCAGCGTTGCTCGTACAACTAATGAGCAGTTCTTC.

V usage is TRBV4-1 and J usage is TRBJ2-1; 8 bases match TRBD2. V dropped 2 bases and J dropped 7; count of bases not matched to a gene: 13. Germline V gene data show CDR1 as MGHRA and CDR2 as YSYEKL. The CDR3 consists of 17 residues. CDR3 region: CASSQPASGRGRNEQFF. In DNA, the CDR3 is TGCGCCAGCAGCCAACCTGCTAGCGGGCGGGGGCGGAATGAGCAGTTCTTC.

This clone was picked up one time. The chain is built from TRBV10-3 and TRBJ1-1; 10 nucleotides align to TRBD1. Germline lookup yields CDR1 ENHRY and CDR2 SYGVKD. The CDR3 is made up of 15 amino acids. Unmatched junction bases numbered 6, after V lost 6 bases and J lost 2 bases. Here the CDR3 reads CAIRTGGNFNTEAFF. The CDR3 DNA reads TGTGCCATCAGGACAGGGGGCAATTTTAACACTGAAGCTTTCTTT.

This clone has at least ten counts. The rearrangement uses TRBV30 and TRBJ1-5; D might be TRBD1 (5 bases). Per the germline V gene, CDR1 is GTSNPN and CDR2 is SVGIG (reference sequence). This CDR3 contains 13 residues. V dropped 4 bases and J dropped 7 bases, with 14 bases sitting between them. CDR3 protein: CAWTPGGHQPQHF. CDR3 DNA: TGTGCCTGGACCCCTGGGGGTCACCAGCCCCAGCATTTT.

V is TRBV5-6 and J is TRBJ2-7, with 8 bases fitting TRBD1. V was pared by 3 bases and J by 4 bases, with 9 bases of the junction left unmatched. Germline V CDR1 and CDR2: SGHDT, YYEEEE. This CDR3 contains 15 residues. CDR3 coding DNA: TGTGCCAGCAGCTCAAGACAGGGGATTTTTTACGAGCAGTACTTC. Translation: CASSSRQGIFYEQYF.